This T cell receptor beta chain was sequenced in a study of blood T cell repertoires in COVID-19. Study as a whole: From the United States, Italy and Spain came samples of acute and convalescent COVID-19. PBMCs, B-cell-depleted T cells, or T cells provided the cDNA or gDNA that made up the material.

In the authors' methods: Cell counts per sample came from amplifying reference gene primers. TCRdb's copy holds only in-frame clones and misses some; the assay was immunoSEQ multiplex PCR. The D gene and trimming were derived from the DNA, and the V and J assignments and clone size from that table. The table lists approximately 85,000 clones, around 87% of them singletons. V lost 1 base, J lost 2 bases, and 9 bases lay in between. The CDR3 length is 14 residues. Looked up from germline, CDR1 is SGDLS and CDR2 is YYNGEE. Sequencing was done on a sample of peripheral blood. The rearrangement links TRBV9 to TRBJ2-5; D may be TRBD1 (6 bases). The sequence was collected from an elderly woman with active or convalescent COVID-19. The CDR3 sequence: CASSVSGQQETQYF. CDR3 nucleotides: TGTGCCAGCAGCGTATCAGGACAGCAAGAGACCCAGTACTTC.